This T cell receptor (beta chain) was obtained from a study of breast tumors, draining lymph nodes, adjacent tissues. Study-wide points: Findings are consistent with lymph node origin and intratumoral expansion of most tumor T cells. Tumor and nontumor repertoires were significantly more similar in luminal-like than in basal-like breast cancer. The lymph node origin of tumor T cells was framed as consistent with a hypothesis, not demonstrated. Compared with lymph nodes, tumors were less diverse; compared with nontumor tissue, more.

Each CDR3 protein gets one entry after TCRdb re-called the multiplex PCR reads with MiXCR. The repertoire has some 230,000 distinct CDR3 sequences, around 34% of them found once; the top ten carry 3% to 4%. This clonotype was counted at least ten times. The antigen remains undetermined. The CDR3 is 13 residues long. Germline CDR1 and CDR2: LNHDA and SQIVND (reference sequence). The germline V and J ends were trimmed by 3 bases and 8 bases, with 10 bases remaining between them. Axillary draining lymph nodes of breast cancer patients supplied the node samples. Material for sequencing was axillary lymph node tissue. The J gene is TRBJ1-4, the V gene TRBV19; perhaps TRBD1 as D (6 bases). This clonotype was obtained from a female donor with breast cancer. Some clones in this sample may be carry-over from other donors' samples. Here the CDR3 DNA reads TGTGCCAGTAGTATTAACAGGGTGGAAAAACTGTTTTTT. Translated: CASSINRVEKLFF.